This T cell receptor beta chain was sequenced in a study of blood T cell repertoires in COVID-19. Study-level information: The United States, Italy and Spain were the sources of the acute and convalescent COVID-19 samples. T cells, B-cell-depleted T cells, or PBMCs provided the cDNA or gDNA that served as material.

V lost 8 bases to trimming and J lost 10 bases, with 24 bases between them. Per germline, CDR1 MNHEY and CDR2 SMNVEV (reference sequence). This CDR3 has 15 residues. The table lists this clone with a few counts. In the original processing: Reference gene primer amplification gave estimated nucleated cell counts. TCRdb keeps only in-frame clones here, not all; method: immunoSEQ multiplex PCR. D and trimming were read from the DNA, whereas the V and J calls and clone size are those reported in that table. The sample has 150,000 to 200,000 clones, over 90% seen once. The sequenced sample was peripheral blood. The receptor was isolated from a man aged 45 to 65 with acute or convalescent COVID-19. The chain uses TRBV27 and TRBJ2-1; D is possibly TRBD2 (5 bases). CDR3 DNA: TGTGCCAGCCAGGAACCCCGGGCCGGAGGAAGGGAGCAGTTCTTC. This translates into CASQEPRAGGREQFF.